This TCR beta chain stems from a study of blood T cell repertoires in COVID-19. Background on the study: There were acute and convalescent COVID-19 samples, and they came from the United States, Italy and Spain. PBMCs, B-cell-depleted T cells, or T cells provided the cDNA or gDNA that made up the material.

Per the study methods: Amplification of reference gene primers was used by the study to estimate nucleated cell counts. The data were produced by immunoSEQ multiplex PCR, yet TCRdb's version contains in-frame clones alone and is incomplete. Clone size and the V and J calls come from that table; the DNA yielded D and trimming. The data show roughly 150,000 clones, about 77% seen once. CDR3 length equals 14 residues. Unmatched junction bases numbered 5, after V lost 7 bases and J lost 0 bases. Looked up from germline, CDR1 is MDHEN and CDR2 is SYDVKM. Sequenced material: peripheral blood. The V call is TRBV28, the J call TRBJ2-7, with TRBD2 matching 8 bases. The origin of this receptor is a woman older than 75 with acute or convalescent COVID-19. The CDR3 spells CASTPGGSSYEQYF. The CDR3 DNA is TGTGCCAGCACCCCGGGAGGGAGCTCCTACGAGCAGTACTTC.